This TCR beta chain appears in the sequencing data of a study of low-dose radiotherapy and immunotherapy resistance in tumors. For the study at large: Patients of Cohort 1 had 0.5 Gy fractions every 2 weeks, which summed to 6.5 Gy.

Trimming cost V 5 bases and J 4 bases; bases outside gene matches: 5. This CDR3 has 14 residues. The germline V gene has CDR1 MNHEY and CDR2 SMNVEV (reference sequence). Described time point: before trial treatment. Along with nivolumab and ipilimumab, donors received aspirin, low-dose cyclophosphamide and low-dose radiotherapy. Each eligible patient had an advanced solid tumor, and these tumors lacked tumor-infiltrating lymphocytes. TRAV- and TRBV-specific primers were used for first-strand cDNA, which covered alpha and beta chains. With a V-primer adapter and a constant-region primer, TCRs were amplified for approximately 19 PCR cycles. By in vitro transcription, the isolated mRNA was amplified. Each CDR3 protein is one row after TCRdb ran MiXCR on the reads. The data hold about 60,000 distinct CDR3 sequences, with 20% to 25% observed a single time. This clonotype was detected ten times or more.

The genes are TRBV27 and TRBJ2-1; 7 bases map to TRBD1. The TCR comes from a male donor with prostate cancer. Sequenced material: PBMCs, taken before treatment. CDR3 sequence reads: CASSPRGPYNEQFF. The CDR3, as DNA: TGTGCCAGCAGTCCTAGGGGGCCTTACAATGAGCAGTTCTTC.